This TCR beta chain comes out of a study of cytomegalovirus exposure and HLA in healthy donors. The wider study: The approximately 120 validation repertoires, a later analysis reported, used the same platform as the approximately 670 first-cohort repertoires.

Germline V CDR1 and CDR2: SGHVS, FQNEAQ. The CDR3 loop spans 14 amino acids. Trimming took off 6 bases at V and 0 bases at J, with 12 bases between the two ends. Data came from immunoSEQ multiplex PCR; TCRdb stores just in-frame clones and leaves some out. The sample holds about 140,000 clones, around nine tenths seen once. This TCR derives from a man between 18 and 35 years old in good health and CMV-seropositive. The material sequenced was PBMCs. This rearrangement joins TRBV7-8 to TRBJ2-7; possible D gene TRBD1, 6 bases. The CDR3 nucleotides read TGTGCCAGCAGTTTATTGGACAGCTCCTACGAGCAGTACTTC. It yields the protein CASSLLDSSYEQYF.